This T cell receptor (beta chain) is from a study of blood T cell repertoires in COVID-19. As for the study in general: Whether acute or convalescent, the COVID-19 samples came from the United States, Italy and Spain. The cDNA or gDNA used as material had been derived from T cells, B-cell-depleted T cells, or PBMCs.

The V segment lost 4 bases and the J segment 3 bases; nucleotides outside the gene matches: 11. CDR3 length: 18 amino acids. Germline V gene lookup returns CDR1 SGHVS and CDR2 FQNEAQ. As handled by the study authors: Nucleated cell counts were estimated from reference gene primer amplification. The assay was immunoSEQ multiplex PCR, and TCRdb's table has in-frame clones only and misses some. V, J and clone size reflect that table, while D and trimming were determined from the DNA. This repertoire shows about 80,000 clones, more than 80% found once; its top ten account for around 15%. Input material: peripheral blood. The V gene is TRBV7-8, the J gene TRBJ2-3; 12 positions agree with TRBD2. The clonotype comes from a woman of 80 years or more with acute or convalescent COVID-19. As DNA, the CDR3 is TGTGCCAGCAGCTATCTAGCGGGGGGGCCGTTGATGACAGATACGCAGTATTTT. Its translation: CASSYLAGGPLMTDTQYF.